These 10 T cell receptor beta chains share one sample of origin, sequenced in a study of blood T cell repertoires in COVID-19. Only in-frame clones appear in the TCRdb table, and some are missing; sequencing was by immunoSEQ multiplex PCR. The repertoire consists of some 90,000 clones, with 89% occurring once and the leading ten covering approximately 5.5%. Sequencing was performed on peripheral blood. The source is a woman of 80 years or more with active COVID-19.

The V call is TRBV2, the J call TRBJ1-3, with D perhaps TRBD1 (5 bases). Looked up from germline, CDR1 is SNHLY and CDR2 is FYNNEI. This CDR3 contains 14 residues. V was trimmed by 6 bases and J by 0 bases, leaving 9 bases between them. For the CDR3, the DNA is TGTGCCAGCAGCAGGGACTACTCTGGAAACACCATATATTTT. Encoded protein: CASSRDYSGNTIYF.

CDR3 bases: TGTGCCAGCAGCTTATTAAGGGCGGACAGTGAAGCTTTCTTT. Translated: CASSLLRADSEAFF. V usage is TRBV7-8 and J usage is TRBJ1-1; D perhaps matches TRBD1 (6 bases). Trimming took off 2 bases at V and 7 bases at J, with 14 bases between the two ends. The CDR3 is made up of 14 amino acids. Germline CDR1 reads SGHVS; CDR2 reads FQNEAQ.

The CDR3 loop is CASSPRSVGTEAFF. Written as DNA, the CDR3 is TGTGCCAGCAGCCCGAGGTCCGTAGGCACTGAAGCTTTCTTT. The chain links TRBV7-6 to TRBJ1-1; no clear D gene. The CDR3 is made up of 14 amino acids. V was clipped by 5 bases and J by 4 bases, with 14 bases between them. Looked up from germline, CDR1 is SGHVS and CDR2 is FNYEAQ. Based on the CDR3 plus reference TRBV7-6 and TRBJ1-1, the full variable domain is GAGVSQSPRYKVTKRGQDVALRCDPISGHVSLYWYRQALGQGPEFLTYFNYEAQQDKSGLPNDRFSAERPEGSISTLTIQRTEQRDSAMYRCASSPRSVGTEAFFGQGTRLTVV.

The chain recombines TRBV27 with TRBJ2-3, with D perhaps matching TRBD2 (6 bases). With 2 bases removed from V and 0 bases from J, the gap between germline ends came to 18 bases. The CDR3 spans 18 residues. Germline V gene sequence: CDR1 MNHEY, CDR2 SMNVEV (reference sequence). This chain's CDR3 is CASSLNSGHGLSTDTQYF. The CDR3 DNA sequence: TGTGCCAGCAGTTTAAACAGCGGGCACGGGCTTAGCACAGATACGCAGTATTTT.

V is TRBV4-1 and J is TRBJ1-5; 9 bases line up with TRBD1. Germline V lookup: CDR1 MGHRA, CDR2 YSYEKL. With 4 bases clipped from V and 5 bases from J, the junction kept 6 bases outside the gene matches. This CDR3 contains 15 residues. CDR3 in DNA: TGCGCCAGCAGCCGACGGACAGGGGAGGATCAGCCCCAGCATTTT. It codes for CASSRRTGEDQPQHF.

This sequence joins TRBV21-1 and TRBJ2-1; TRBD2 is taken as the D call from the table, unchecked against the DNA. TRBV21-1 is a listed pseudogene. The CDR3 consists of 12 residues. The CDR3 loop reads CASSKGGHLALF. As DNA, the CDR3 is TGTGCCAGCAGCAAAGGCGGCCACCTAGCCCTCTTC.

The chain recombines TRBV5-1 with TRBJ2-7; 10 nucleotides match TRBD1. This CDR3 is 14 amino acids long. The junction had 7 bases not matched to a gene; V was cut back by 7 bases and J by 3 bases. Germline values: CDR1 SGHRS, CDR2 YFSETQ. DNA for the CDR3: TGCGCCAGCGCCATGGGGACAGGGGACTACGAGCAGTACTTC. It encodes CASAMGTGDYEQYF. Full variable domain (remainder filled in from reference TRBV5-1 and TRBJ2-7): KAGVTQTPRYLIKTRGQQVTLSCSPISGHRSVSWYQQTPGQGLQFLFEYFSETQRNKGNFPGRFSGRQFSNSRSEMNVSTLELGDSALYLCASAMGTGDYEQYFGPGTRLTVT.

The chain couples TRBV5-4 to TRBJ2-2, with 7 bases matching TRBD2. V lost 0 bases to trimming and J lost 4 bases; unmatched junction nucleotides: 6. The CDR3 contains 16 residues. CDR1 SGHNT and CDR2 YYREEE come from the germline V gene (reference sequence). For the CDR3, the DNA is TGTGCCAGCAGCTTGGGGGGCGGGAGATCCACCGGGGAGCTGTTTTTT. Amino acids: CASSLGGGRSTGELFF.

The chain uses TRBV28 and TRBJ1-1, with D maybe TRBD1 (6 bases). In germline, CDR1 is MDHEN, CDR2 SYDVKM. V lost 6 bases, J lost 3 bases, and 23 bases lay in between. This CDR3 spans 17 amino acids. CDR3 residues: CASRDWEGVGIDTEAFF. For the CDR3, the DNA is TGTGCCAGCAGGGATTGGGAGGGGGTGGGCATTGACACTGAAGCTTTCTTT.

This chain connects TRBV6-5 to TRBJ2-7; TRBD1 is a possible D gene (7 bases). Germline V lookup: CDR1 MNHEY, CDR2 SVGAGI. The CDR3 is made up of 13 amino acids. Trimming left V 6 bases short and J 2 bases short, with 11 bases between. The CDR3 coding sequence is TGTGCCAGCAGGCGGGACAGAGCCTACGAGCAGTACTTC. Translation gives CASRRDRAYEQYF.